These T cell receptor beta chains were read from a single sample in a study of a mutant IDH1 vaccine in newly diagnosed glioma. These receptors are not linked to any known antigen. TCRdb's copy holds only in-frame clones and misses some; the assay was immunoSEQ multiplex PCR. Here the sample spans tens of thousands of clones, 83% being singletons. Source: PBMCs, taken from a glioma patient whose treatment included an IDH1 peptide vaccine. Receptors originate from a man aged 25 to 45 with glioma. CDR3s include the opening cysteine and the closing phenylalanine or tryptophan. The order of the fields is V gene, clone size, J gene, CDR3 length, D gene, CDR3 DNA, CDR3 protein. The D gene is left open where the match is weak. Some rows mark clone size as missing; the rest say once, few, many or name a class of expanded clone.

TRBV5-1	NA	TRBJ2-1	15	NA	TGCGCCAGCAGCTTGGGACAGCTTTTTATGGATGAGCAGTTCTTC	CASSLGQLFMDEQFF
TRBV2	NA	TRBJ2-5	13	NA	TGTGCCAGCAGCCGGGACCTCGGGGAGACCCAGTACTTC	CASSRDLGETQYF
TRBV9	few	TRBJ1-2	15	TRBD1	TGTGCCAGCAGCGTAGGAAGGGGACAGAGTTATGGCTACACCTTC	CASSVGRGQSYGYTF
TRBV4-1	NA	TRBJ2-5	15	NA	TGCGCCAGCAGCCAAGGGATACGTACACAAGAGACCCAGTACTTC	CASSQGIRTQETQYF
TRBV29-1	NA	TRBJ1-1	14	NA	TGCAGCGTTGAACATCCCACTAAGAAGGCTGAAGCTTTCTTT	CSVEHPTKKAEAFF
TRBV6-5	NA	TRBJ2-7	15	TRBD1	TGTGCCAGCAGATCGGACAGGGCGATGTCCTACGAGCAGTACTTC	CASRSDRAMSYEQYF
TRBV2	NA	TRBJ2-3	14	NA	TGTGCCAGCGCTACAGGGCGACGCACAGATACGCAGTATTTT	CASATGRRTDTQYF
TRBV29-1	NA	TRBJ1-1	13	TRBD1	TGCAGCTTACGGACAGGTGTGAACACTGAAGCTTTCTTT	CSLRTGVNTEAFF
TRBV7-9	few	TRBJ1-5	15	NA	TGTGCCAGCAGCTTAGACAGTGATTACAATCAGCCCCAGCATTTT	CASSLDSDYNQPQHF
TRBV19	NA	TRBJ1-5	15	NA	TGTGCCAGTAGATGGGGGGCAGGGACCAATCAGCCCCAGCATTTT	CASRWGAGTNQPQHF